The subject of this entry is one T cell receptor (beta chain). This clonotype was seen at least ten times. Its binding antigen is unknown. No quality values exist for individual bases; no much larger clone is one base distant. The sample originates from a study of human T cells and chemical hapten exposure (dated by TCRdb to the early 2020s). In the study overall: For sensitization, 2% DPC in acetone was applied to an approximately 2 cm by approximately 2 cm area of upper inner arm skin. Throughout the approximately 25-week study period, patients were also given weekly therapeutic DPC doses on the scalp. Patch testing was done on the upper back using Finn chambers containing 0.01% DPC, and results were scored after 6 days according to International Contact Dermatitis Research Group standards. The mostly female patient cohort included alopecia areata with under or over 50% scalp involvement, alopecia totalis and alopecia universalis. Libraries were pooled for sequencing, and per-sample TCR yields varied mainly because of small differences in library volumes within the pool. This study followed changes in the peripheral blood TCR repertoire in vivo during primary and secondary sensitization of alopecia patients to the hapten diphenylcyclopropenone (DPC). Patient blood was sampled pre-sensitization (week 0) and at 2, 6 and about 24 weeks after DPC sensitization. For TCR sequencing, blood came from 25 to 35 alopecia patients at anywhere from one to four time points (pre-sensitization, 2, 6 and 24 weeks).

Summary of the overall study and its limitations: Because every patient had alopecia, a presumed autoimmune disease, the patients' immune response might differ from that of healthy individuals. DPC sensitization did not change how many TCRs were above 1 in 1000 frequency, and no evidence was found of alterations in global repertoire structure. Compared with pre-sensitization or healthy control sets, expanded TCRs formed significantly more large CDR3 similarity clusters, which is consistent with antigen-driven responses. Patch test score correlated positively with the number of PT1 expanded TCRs, reaching significance at thresholds 8, 16 and 32 but not at 4. Repeated subsampling changed both the strength of the expansion versus patch-test correlation and the threshold at which the correlation became significant.

This sample's time point label indicates: patch test 1, 2 weeks after DPC sensitization. The treatment or condition label here, explained by the study, means: therapeutic diphenylcyclopropenone sensitization with weekly scalp DPC. At every patch-test visit, the blood draw took place before the patch test was put on. Patients were eligible if aged 18 to 70, diagnosed with alopecia and judged suitable for DPC therapy, and pregnant patients were excluded. Total RNA was isolated from unfractionated whole blood collected in Tempus Blood RNA tubes. Receptor amplification or capture employed RACE. Sequencing instrument: NextSeq 500. Library preparation attached unique molecular identifiers to individual cDNA molecules for quantitative, reproducible TCR counting. Each blood RNA sample was used to sequence both TCR alpha and TCR beta chains. The published analysis was carried out like this. A median of roughly 100,000 TCRs per sample was observed, with a range of about 23,224 to 690,600. The Decombinator software suite was used to annotate the V, J and CDR3 of the TCR reads. For PS versus PT1 abundance plots, all samples were subsampled to the same number of TCRs (28,000). TCRs were defined as expanded if absent before sensitization and observed at least eight times at the 2-week time point. TCRdb redid the processing of the public reads, applying fastp at Q25 and MiXCR, and retained in-frame beta chains. Under each unique CDR3 protein, matching rows form one entry showing the most common genes and DNA. TCRdb, rather than the study authors, made the V and J calls. The sample profile shows around 99,000 distinct CDR3 sequences; over 10% of them were found once. Clones ranked in the top ten supply approximately 2.1% of the sample.

This receptor was identified in a middle-aged woman with alopecia areata. Some clones in this sample may be carry-over from other donors' samples. Specimen: whole blood, collected in connection with sensitization to the hapten diphenylcyclopropenone (DPC).

CDR3 loop: CASSPPTGGIHEQYF. The DNA sequence is given as TGTGCCAGCTCACCACCTACAGGGGGCATCCACGAGCAGTACTTC. Here the chain combines TRBV18 and TRBJ2-7; 9 of the junction bases match TRBD1. CDR1 KGHSH and CDR2 LQKENI were looked up in the germline V gene. The germline V end is reduced by 0 bases and the J end by 5 bases; junction bases left unmatched: 5. The CDR3 spans 15 residues, from the cysteine through the phenylalanine. The CDR3 DNA has 45 bases and is translated from base 1. Extended through the reference TRBV18 and TRBJ2-7 proteins, this CDR3 yields the full variable domain: NAGVMQNPRHLVRRRGQEARLRCSPMKGHSHVYWYRQLPEEGLKFMVYLQKENIIDESGMPKERFSAEFPKEGPSILRIQQVVRGDSAAYFCASSPPTGGIHEQYFGPGTRLTVT.